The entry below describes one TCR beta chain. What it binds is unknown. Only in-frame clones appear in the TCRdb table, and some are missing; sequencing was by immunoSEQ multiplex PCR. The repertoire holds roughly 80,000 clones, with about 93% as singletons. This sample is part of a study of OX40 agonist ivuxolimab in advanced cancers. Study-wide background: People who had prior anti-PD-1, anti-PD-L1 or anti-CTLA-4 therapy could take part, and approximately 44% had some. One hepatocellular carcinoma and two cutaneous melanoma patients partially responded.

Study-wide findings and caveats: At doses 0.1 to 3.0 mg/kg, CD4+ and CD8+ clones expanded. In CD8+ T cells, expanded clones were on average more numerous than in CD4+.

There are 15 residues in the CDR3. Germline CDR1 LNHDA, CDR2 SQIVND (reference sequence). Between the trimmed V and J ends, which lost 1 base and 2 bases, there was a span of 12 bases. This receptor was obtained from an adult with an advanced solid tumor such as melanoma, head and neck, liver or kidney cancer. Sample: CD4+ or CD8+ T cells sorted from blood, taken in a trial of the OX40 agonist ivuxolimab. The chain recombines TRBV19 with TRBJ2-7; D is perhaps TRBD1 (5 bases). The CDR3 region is CASSIAPHRTYEQYF. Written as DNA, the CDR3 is TGTGCCAGTAGTATAGCCCCCCACAGGACCTACGAGCAGTACTTC.